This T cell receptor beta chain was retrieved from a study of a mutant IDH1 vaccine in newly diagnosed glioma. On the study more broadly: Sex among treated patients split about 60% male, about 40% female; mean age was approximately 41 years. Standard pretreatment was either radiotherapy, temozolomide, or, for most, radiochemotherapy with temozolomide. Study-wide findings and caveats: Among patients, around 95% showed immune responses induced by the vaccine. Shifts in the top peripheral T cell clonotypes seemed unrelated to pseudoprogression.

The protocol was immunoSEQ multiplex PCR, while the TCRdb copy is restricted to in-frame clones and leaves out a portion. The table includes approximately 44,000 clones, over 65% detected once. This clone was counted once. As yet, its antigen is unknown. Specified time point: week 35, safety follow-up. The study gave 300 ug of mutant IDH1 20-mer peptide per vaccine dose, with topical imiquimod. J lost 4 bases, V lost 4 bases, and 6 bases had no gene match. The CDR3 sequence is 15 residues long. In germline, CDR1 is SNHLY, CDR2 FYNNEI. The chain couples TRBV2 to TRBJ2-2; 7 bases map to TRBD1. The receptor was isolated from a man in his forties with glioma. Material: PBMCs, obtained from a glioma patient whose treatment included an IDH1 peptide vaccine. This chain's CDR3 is CASSGQGRGTGELFF. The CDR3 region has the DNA TGTGCCAGCAGTGGACAGGGTCGCGGCACCGGGGAGCTGTTTTTT.